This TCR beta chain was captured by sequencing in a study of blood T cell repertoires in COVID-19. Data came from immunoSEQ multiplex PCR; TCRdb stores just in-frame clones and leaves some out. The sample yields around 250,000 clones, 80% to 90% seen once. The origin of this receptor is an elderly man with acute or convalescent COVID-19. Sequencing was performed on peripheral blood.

As DNA, the CDR3 is TGTGCCAGCAGTACCGCGAACTCCTACGAGCAGTACTTC. Translation gives CASSTANSYEQYF. The chain joins TRBV28 to TRBJ2-7, with D unresolved. Germline lookup yields CDR1 MDHEN and CDR2 SYDVKM. V shed 5 bases and J shed 0 bases, with 8 bases lying between them. CDR3 length: 13 residues.